This T cell receptor (beta chain) was profiled in a study of beta chain features in type 1 diabetes. Study findings and constraints: The VDJ junctions of type 1 diabetes patients carried fewer insertions and more deletions.

This clone has only a few counts. Its specificity is unknown. The sequenced template was cDNA made from the entire isolated RNA. Here immunoSEQ multiplex PCR was the method, and the copy in TCRdb shows in-frame clones only, minus some. The table has hundreds of thousands of clones, 7.5% to 10% seen once. Sequencing was done on a sample of naive CD4+ T cells from blood. This receptor was obtained from a woman under 30 in good health.

The CDR3 is CASSLPGGGGGSPQYF. For the CDR3, the DNA is TGTGCCAGCAGTCTCCCAGGCGGTGGAGGGGGCTCTCCGCAGTACTTC. The chain uses TRBV5-6 and TRBJ2-7, with D possibly being TRBD1 (7 bases). The CDR3 consists of 16 residues. From germline, CDR1 is SGHDT and CDR2 YYEEEE. The V gene lost 5 bases and the J gene lost 9 bases, with 27 bases spanning the gap.